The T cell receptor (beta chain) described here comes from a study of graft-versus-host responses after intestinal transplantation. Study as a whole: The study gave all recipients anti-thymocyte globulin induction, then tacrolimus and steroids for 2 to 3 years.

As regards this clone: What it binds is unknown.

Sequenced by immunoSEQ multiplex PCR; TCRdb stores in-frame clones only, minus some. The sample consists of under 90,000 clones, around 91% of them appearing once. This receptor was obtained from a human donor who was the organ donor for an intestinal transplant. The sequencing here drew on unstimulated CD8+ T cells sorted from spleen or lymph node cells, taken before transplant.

The CDR3 sequence is CASSLRGNYNSPLHF. The CDR3 DNA is TGTGCCAGCAGCTTGAGGGGGAACTATAATTCACCCCTCCACTTT. The J gene is TRBJ1-6, the V gene TRBV5-4; D may be TRBD1 (6 bases). This CDR3 contains 15 residues. The germline V gene encodes CDR1 SGHNT and CDR2 YYREEE (reference sequence). V was trimmed by 1 base and J by 3 bases, leaving 8 bases between them.